Below are 11 T cell receptor beta chains sequenced from a single sample in a study of blood T cell repertoires in COVID-19. Produced via immunoSEQ multiplex PCR; TCRdb's table is partial and in-frame only. The sample includes about 300,000 clones, 75% to 90% of them seen just once. The sequenced sample consisted of peripheral blood. The receptors shown here come from a woman aged 45-65 years with COVID-19, enrolled during active disease.

The DNA of the CDR3 is TGTGCCAGCAGCCACCAAGCGGGAGGGTCAGATACGCAGTATTTT. Encoded protein: CASSHQAGGSDTQYF. The chain joins TRBV6-5 to TRBJ2-3, with 10 bases fitting TRBD2. This CDR3 region has 15 residues. V gave up 6 bases and J gave up 4 bases; unmatched junction bases: 7. CDR1 and CDR2 (germline): MNHEY, SVGAGI.

This chain uses TRBV30 with TRBJ2-2, with TRBD1 matching 8 bases. Germline V gives CDR1 GTSNPN, CDR2 SVGIG (reference sequence). This CDR3 contains 15 residues. V was pared by 2 bases and J by 1 base, with 3 bases of the junction left unmatched. CDR3 nucleotides: TGTGCCTGGAGTCCCGGACAGGGGAACACCGGGGAGCTGTTTTTT. Translation gives CAWSPGQGNTGELFF.

The rearrangement joins TRBV18 to TRBJ1-2; 7 bases are a match to TRBD1. Germline lookup yields CDR1 KGHSH and CDR2 LQKENI. J lost 3 bases, V lost 3 bases, and 4 bases had no gene match. The CDR3 consists of 14 residues. CDR3 nucleotide sequence: TGTGCCAGCTCACCGACAGGGATCGACTATGGCTACACCTTC. It yields the protein CASSPTGIDYGYTF. The variable domain in full, completed from reference TRBV18 and TRBJ1-2, reads NAGVMQNPRHLVRRRGQEARLRCSPMKGHSHVYWYRQLPEEGLKFMVYLQKENIIDESGMPKERFSAEFPKEGPSILRIQQVVRGDSAAYFCASSPTGIDYGYTFGSGTRLTVV.

This rearrangement joins TRBV6-6 to TRBJ1-2; D unresolved. The CDR3 is made up of 14 amino acids. Between the trimmed V and J ends, which lost 7 bases and 0 bases, there was a span of 12 bases. CDR1 MNHNY and CDR2 SVGAGI come from the germline V gene (reference sequence). CDR3 amino acids: CASKTGFANYGYTF. The CDR3 DNA is TGTGCCAGCAAAACGGGGTTCGCTAACTATGGCTACACCTTC.

V usage is TRBV11-2 and J usage is TRBJ2-3; no reliable D call. CDR3 length: 12 amino acids. CDR1 and CDR2 (germline): SGHAT, FQNNGV. Trimming removed 3 bases at V and 3 bases at J, with 4 bases between. CDR3 sequence: CASSFRTDTQYF. CDR3 DNA: TGTGCCAGCAGCTTTCGGACAGATACGCAGTATTTT.

The chain recombines TRBV5-1 with TRBJ2-7; D is uncertain. This CDR3 comprises 12 residues. Germline CDR1 SGHRS, CDR2 YFSETQ. Trimming took off 2 bases at V and 6 bases at J, with 9 bases between the two ends. CDR3 bases: TGCGCCAGCAGCTTCCCGAGTGGCGAGCAGTACTTC. Its protein product is CASSFPSGEQYF. Supplemented by reference TRBV5-1 and TRBJ2-7, the full variable domain reads KAGVTQTPRYLIKTRGQQVTLSCSPISGHRSVSWYQQTPGQGLQFLFEYFSETQRNKGNFPGRFSGRQFSNSRSEMNVSTLELGDSALYLCASSFPSGEQYFGPGTRLTVT.

This chain uses TRBV9 with TRBJ2-5, with 13 bases matching TRBD2. The V and J ends lost 5 bases and 5 bases, in that order; junction bases with no gene match: 6. CDR1 is SGDLS and CDR2 is YYNGEE in the germline V gene. The CDR3 has 15 amino acids. The CDR3 loop reads CASSGGLAGVETQYF. DNA of the CDR3: TGTGCCAGCAGTGGAGGACTAGCGGGGGTGGAGACCCAGTACTTC.

V is TRBV24-1 and J is TRBJ2-3, with 8 bases matching TRBD2. Germline V lookup: CDR1 KGHDR, CDR2 SFDVKD. V dropped 9 bases and J dropped 3; count of bases not matched to a gene: 16. The CDR3 runs 17 residues. CDR3 coding DNA: TGTGCCACCGGTCTAGGGGGGAGCGGCGGGAGGACAGATACGCAGTATTTT. Protein sequence: CATGLGGSGGRTDTQYF.

The rearrangement links TRBV14 to TRBJ2-7, with TRBD2 identical over 7 bases. Looked up from germline, CDR1 is SGHDN and CDR2 is FVKESK. CDR3 size: 14 residues. After removal of 4 bases from V and 5 bases from J, the junction contained 8 bases not matched to a gene. CDR3 residues: CASSLSGMGDEQYF. The CDR3 DNA is TGTGCCAGCAGCCTAAGCGGGATGGGGGACGAGCAGTACTTC.

The gene calls are TRBV4-2 and TRBJ2-1, with a possible D match to TRBD2 (6 bases). This CDR3 region has 17 residues. Trimming left V 0 bases short and J 0 bases short, with 12 bases between. Germline V gene lookup returns CDR1 LGHNA and CDR2 YNFKEQ. The CDR3 loop is CASSQDLVGGSYNEQFF. Written as DNA, the CDR3 is TGTGCCAGCAGCCAAGATCTGGTGGGAGGCTCCTACAATGAGCAGTTCTTC.

The V gene is TRBV19, the J gene TRBJ2-5; 11 positions agree with TRBD2. V was clipped by 8 bases and J by 4 bases; unmatched bases: 9. The length of the CDR3 is 15 residues. Looked up from germline, CDR1 is LNHDA and CDR2 is SQIVND (reference sequence). CDR3 DNA sequence: TGTGCCAGTTCGGCTGACACTAGCGGGAGAGAGACCCAGTACTTC. This translates into CASSADTSGRETQYF.